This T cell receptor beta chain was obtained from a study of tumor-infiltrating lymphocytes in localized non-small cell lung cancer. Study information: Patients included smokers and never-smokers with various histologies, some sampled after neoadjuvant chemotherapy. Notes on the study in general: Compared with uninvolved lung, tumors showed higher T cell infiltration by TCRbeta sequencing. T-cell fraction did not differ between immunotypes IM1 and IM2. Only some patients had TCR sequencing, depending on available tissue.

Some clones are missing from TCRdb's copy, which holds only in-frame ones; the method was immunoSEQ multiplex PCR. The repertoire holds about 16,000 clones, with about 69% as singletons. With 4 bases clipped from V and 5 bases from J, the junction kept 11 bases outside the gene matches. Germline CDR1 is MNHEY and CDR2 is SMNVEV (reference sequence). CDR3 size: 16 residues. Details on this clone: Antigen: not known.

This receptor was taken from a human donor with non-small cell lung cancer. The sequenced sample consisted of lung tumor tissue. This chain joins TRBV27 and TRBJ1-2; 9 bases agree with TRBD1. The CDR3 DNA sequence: TGTGCCAGCAGTTCATACCGGGACAGGGTGTTGTATGGCTACACCTTC. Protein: CASSSYRDRVLYGYTF.